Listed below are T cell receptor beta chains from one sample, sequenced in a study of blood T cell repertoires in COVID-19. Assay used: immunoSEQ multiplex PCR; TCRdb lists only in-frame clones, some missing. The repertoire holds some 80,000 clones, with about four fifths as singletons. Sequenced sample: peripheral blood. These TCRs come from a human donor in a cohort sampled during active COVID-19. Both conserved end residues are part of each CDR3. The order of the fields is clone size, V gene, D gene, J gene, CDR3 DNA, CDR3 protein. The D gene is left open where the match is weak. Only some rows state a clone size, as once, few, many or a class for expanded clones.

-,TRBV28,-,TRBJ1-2,TGTGCCAGCAGTTCCCCACAGGCGCCTGGCTATGGCTACACCTTC,CASSSPQAPGYGYTF
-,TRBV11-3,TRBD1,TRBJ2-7,TGTGCCAGCAGCTTAATCGAGACAGGGGCTGGGGAGCAGTACTTC,CASSLIETGAGEQYF
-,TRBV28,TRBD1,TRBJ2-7,TGTGCCAGCAGTTTGGGACAGGGGGTCCGAGAGCAGTACTTC,CASSLGQGVREQYF
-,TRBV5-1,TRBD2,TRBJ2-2,TGCGCCAGCAGCCCTACGACTAGCCCCGGGGAGCTGTTTTTT,CASSPTTSPGELFF
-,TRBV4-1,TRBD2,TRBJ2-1,TGCGCCAGCAGCCAAGGGCTAGCGGGAGTAGAGCAGTTCTTC,CASSQGLAGVEQFF
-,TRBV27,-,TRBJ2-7,TGTGCCAGCCGGACTTTCCTTCGGCATGAGCAGTACTTC,CASRTFLRHEQYF
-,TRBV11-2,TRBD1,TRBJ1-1,TGTGCCAGCAGCCTCAGGGGGCTTAACACTGAAGCTTTCTTT,CASSLRGLNTEAFF
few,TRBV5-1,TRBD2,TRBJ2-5,TGCGCCAGCAGCCAGCCTAGCGGGGGGGATTTCGAGACCCAGTACTTC,CASSQPSGGDFETQYF
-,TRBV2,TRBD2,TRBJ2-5,TGTGCCAGTGTAGCGGGGGGGGAACAAGAGACCCAGTACTTC,CASVAGGEQETQYF
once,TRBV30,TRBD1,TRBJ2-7,TGTGCCTGGAGACAGGGGCACAACGAGCAGTACTTC,CAWRQGHNEQYF
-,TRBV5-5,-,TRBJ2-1,TGTGCCAGCAGCTTGAACACTAACAATGAGCAGTTCTTC,CASSLNTNNEQFF
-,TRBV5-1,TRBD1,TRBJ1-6,TGCGCCAGCAGCTTGGTGGGACAGGGGATTGATTCACCCCTCCACTTT,CASSLVGQGIDSPLHF
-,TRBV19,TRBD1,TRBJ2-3,TGTGCCAGTAGTACGACAGGGGGCACAGATACGCAGTATTTT,CASSTTGGTDTQYF
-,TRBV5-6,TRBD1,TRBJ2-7,TGTGCCAGCAGCTCCCCTGGGGACAGGGATTTGCACGAGCAGTACTTC,CASSSPGDRDLHEQYF
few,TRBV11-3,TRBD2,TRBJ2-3,TGTGCCAGCAGCAGACGGGGGGGCCGGGGCACAGATACGCAGTATTTT,CASSRRGGRGTDTQYF
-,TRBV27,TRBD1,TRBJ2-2,TGTGCCAGCAGTTTCAGGGCGACAGGGGTGTCTCCCGCGGAGCTGTTTTTT,CASSFRATGVSPAELFF
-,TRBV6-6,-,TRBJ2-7,TGTGCCAGCAGTTACGTCCAGGGGAGCTCCTACGAGCAGTACTTC,CASSYVQGSSYEQYF
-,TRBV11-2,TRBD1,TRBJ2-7,TGTGCCAGCAGCTTGCGGACAGGGGAGCAGTACTTC,CASSLRTGEQYF
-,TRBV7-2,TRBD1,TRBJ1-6,TGTGCCAGCAGCCCCCGGACAGGGGAAAATTCACCCCTCCACTTT,CASSPRTGENSPLHF
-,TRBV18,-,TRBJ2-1,TGTGCCAGCTCACTAGCGGTCGGGGCCTACAATGAGCAGTTCTTC,CASSLAVGAYNEQFF
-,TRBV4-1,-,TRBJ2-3,TGCGCCAGCAGCCAGGGGGGTTGGACAGATACGCAGTATTTT,CASSQGGWTDTQYF
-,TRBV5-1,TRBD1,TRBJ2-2,TGCGCCAGCAGCCTTCGACAGGGGGCTGGGACCGGGGAGCTGTTTTTT,CASSLRQGAGTGELFF
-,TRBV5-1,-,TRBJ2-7,TGCGCCAGCAGCTTGGCTCGGGGTTCCTACGAGCAGTACTTC,CASSLARGSYEQYF
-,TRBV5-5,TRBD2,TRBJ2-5,TGTGCCAGCAGCTCAATAGGACTAGCGGGACAGTACCAAGAGACCCAGTACTTC,CASSSIGLAGQYQETQYF
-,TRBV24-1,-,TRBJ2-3,TGTGCCACCAGTGATCGGGGAGGCGGACCCACAGATACGCAGTATTTT,CATSDRGGGPTDTQYF
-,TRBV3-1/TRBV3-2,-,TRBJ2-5,TGTGCCAGCAGCCAGAGGGCCCCCAAAGGAGCAGAGACCCAGTACTTC,CASSQRAPKGAETQYF
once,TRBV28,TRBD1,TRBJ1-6,TGTGCCAGCAGGAAGGGGGCAAATAATTCACCCCTCCACTTT,CASRKGANNSPLHF
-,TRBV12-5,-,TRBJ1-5,TGTGCTAGTGGGACAGCCCTCAATCAGCCCCAGCATTTT,CASGTALNQPQHF
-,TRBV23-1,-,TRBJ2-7,TGCGCCAGCAGTCCGGAGCAGGGGTCCCCCTACGAGCAGTACTTC,CASSPEQGSPYEQYF
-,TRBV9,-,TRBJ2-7,TGTGCCAGCAGCGTAGAACTTCGGGGGGAGCAGTACTTC,CASSVELRGEQYF
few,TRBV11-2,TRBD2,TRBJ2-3,TGTGCCAGCAGCTTGGGGAGGGGTCGGGGGTATGGCACAGATACGCAGTATTTT,CASSLGRGRGYGTDTQYF
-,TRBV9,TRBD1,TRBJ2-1,TGTGCCAGCAGCGTGACAGGGACCGATGAGCAGTTCTTC,CASSVTGTDEQFF
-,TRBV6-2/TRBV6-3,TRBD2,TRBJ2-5,TGTGCCAGCAGTTACTCGACTAGCCGGGAGACCCAGTACTTC,CASSYSTSRETQYF
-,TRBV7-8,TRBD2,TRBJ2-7,TGTGCCAGCAGCAAAGCCGGGACTAGCGGGGGGATTTACGAGCAGTACTTC,CASSKAGTSGGIYEQYF
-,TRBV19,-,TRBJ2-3,TGTGCCAGTAGTCCCTTGGGGGCCGGTACGCAGTATTTT,CASSPLGAGTQYF
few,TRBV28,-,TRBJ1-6,TGTGCCACGAGCCGGGAGGGTCCCCTGAATTCACCCCTCCACTTT,CATSREGPLNSPLHF
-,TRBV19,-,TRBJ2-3,TGTGCCAGTACCCTCACCGAGAAAGATACGCAGTATTTT,CASTLTEKDTQYF
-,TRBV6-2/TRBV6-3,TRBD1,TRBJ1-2,TGTGCCAGCAGCCCGGGACAGCTCTATGGCTACACCTTC,CASSPGQLYGYTF
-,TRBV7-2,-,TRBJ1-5,TGTGCCAGCAGCCTAAACTTAGTTTCGCCCCAGCATTTT,CASSLNLVSPQHF
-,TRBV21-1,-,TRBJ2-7,TGTGCCAGCACTCTCCTGCGGGACAGGGTATACGAGCAGTACTTC,CASTLLRDRVYEQYF
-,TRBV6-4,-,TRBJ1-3,TGTGCCAGCAGTGACCCCACGGACAGAATCGGAAACACCATATATTTT,CASSDPTDRIGNTIYF
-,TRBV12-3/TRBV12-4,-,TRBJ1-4,TGTGCCAGCAGTGTGTCCGGGAACGAAAAACTGTTTTTT,CASSVSGNEKLFF
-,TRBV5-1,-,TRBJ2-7,TGCGCCAGCAGCTCGGGAATGACCTACGAGCAGTACTTC,CASSSGMTYEQYF
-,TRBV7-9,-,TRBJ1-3,TGTGCCAGCAGCCTTTATACCGGCAGCGACACCATATATTTT,CASSLYTGSDTIYF
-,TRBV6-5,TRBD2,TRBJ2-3,TGTGCCAGGGGGCCGGGGGGGGCAGATACGCAGTATTTT,CARGPGGADTQYF
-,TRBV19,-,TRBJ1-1,TGTGCCAGTAGTATTGGAGTCTCTGAAGCTTTCTTT,CASSIGVSEAFF
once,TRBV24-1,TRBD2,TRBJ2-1,TGTGCCACCAGTGATGTTCTAGCGGGTGGCAATGAGCAGTTCTTC,CATSDVLAGGNEQFF
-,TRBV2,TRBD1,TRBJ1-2,TGTGCCACACTCCGGGACAGGGGGCCGGGATCTGGCTACACCTTC,CATLRDRGPGSGYTF
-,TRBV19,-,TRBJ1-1,TGTGCCAGTAGTCCCCGGGACTCCGGCACTGAAGCTTTCTTT,CASSPRDSGTEAFF
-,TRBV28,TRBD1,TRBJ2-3,TGTGCCAGCAGACCCTCCCTGGGGACAGGGGAAACAGATACGCAGTATTTT,CASRPSLGTGETDTQYF
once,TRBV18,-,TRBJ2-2,TGTGCCAGCTCTCCTCGGGACATCAACACCGGGGAGCTGTTTTTT,CASSPRDINTGELFF
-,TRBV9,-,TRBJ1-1,TGTGCCAGCAGCCCCCTCGGGACACCGAACACTGAAGCTTTCTTT,CASSPLGTPNTEAFF